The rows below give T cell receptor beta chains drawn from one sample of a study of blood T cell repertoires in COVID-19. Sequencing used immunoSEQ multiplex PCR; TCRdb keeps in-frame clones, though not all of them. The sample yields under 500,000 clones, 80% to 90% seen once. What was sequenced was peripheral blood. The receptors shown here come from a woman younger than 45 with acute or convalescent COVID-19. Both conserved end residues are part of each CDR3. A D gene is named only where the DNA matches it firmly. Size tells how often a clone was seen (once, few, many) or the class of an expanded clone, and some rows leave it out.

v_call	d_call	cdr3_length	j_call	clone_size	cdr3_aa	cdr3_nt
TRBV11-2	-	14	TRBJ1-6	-	CASSFGRAGSPLHF	TGTGCCAGCAGCTTTGGCCGGGCGGGTTCACCCCTCCACTTT
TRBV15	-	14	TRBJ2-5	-	CATSRGPGQETQYF	TGTGCCACCAGCAGGGGGCCAGGGCAAGAGACCCAGTACTTC
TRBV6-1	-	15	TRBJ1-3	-	CASSEFSGSGNTIYF	TGTGCCAGCAGTGAATTCTCCGGGTCTGGAAACACCATATATTTT
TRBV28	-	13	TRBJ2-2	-	CASYRYMTGELFF	TGTGCCAGTTACAGGTACATGACCGGGGAGCTGTTTTTT
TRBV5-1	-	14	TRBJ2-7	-	CASSFTPQAYEQYF	TGCGCCAGCAGCTTTACACCCCAGGCCTACGAGCAGTACTTC
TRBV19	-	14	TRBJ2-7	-	CASSISGGAGEQYF	TGTGCCAGTAGTATCTCGGGGGGCGCGGGGGAGCAGTACTTC
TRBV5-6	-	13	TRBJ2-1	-	CASSPGPKNEQFF	TGTGCCAGCAGCCCTGGGCCGAAAAATGAGCAGTTCTTC
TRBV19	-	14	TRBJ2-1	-	CASTSGQEWDEQFF	-
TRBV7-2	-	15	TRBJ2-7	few	CASSLAPGNRYEQYF	TGTGCCAGCAGCTTAGCCCCCGGGAATCGTTACGAGCAGTACTTC
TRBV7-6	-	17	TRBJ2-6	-	CASSYLPHGSGANVLTF	TGTGCCAGCAGCTACCTCCCGCACGGCTCTGGGGCCAACGTCCTGACTTTC
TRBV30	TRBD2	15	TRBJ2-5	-	CAWSGARGGQETQYF	TGTGCCTGGAGTGGAGCCCGCGGGGGGCAAGAGACCCAGTACTTC
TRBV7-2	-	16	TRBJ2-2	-	CASSLRSRVTTGELFF	TGTGCCAGCAGCTTACGGTCTAGAGTAACAACCGGGGAGCTGTTTTTT
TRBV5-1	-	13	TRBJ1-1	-	CASSLSIAGEAFF	TGCGCCAGCAGCTTGTCTATCGCAGGGGAAGCTTTCTTT
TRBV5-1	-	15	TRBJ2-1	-	CASSLGGSLGNEQFF	TGCGCCAGCAGCTTGGGAGGAAGCTTGGGCAATGAGCAGTTCTTC
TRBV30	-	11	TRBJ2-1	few	CAWSVLRVVFF	TGTGCCTGGAGTGTACTACGGGTGGTGTTCTTC
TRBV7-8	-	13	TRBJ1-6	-	CASSLNSNSPLHF	TGTGCCAGCAGCTTAAACAGTAATTCACCCCTCCACTTT
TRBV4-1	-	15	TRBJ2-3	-	CASSPLGGDEDTQYF	TGCGCCAGCAGCCCGTTGGGGGGTGACGAAGATACGCAGTATTTT
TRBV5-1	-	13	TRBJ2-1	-	CASSLAGEREQFF	TGCGCCAGCAGCCTAGCAGGGGAACGTGAGCAGTTCTTC
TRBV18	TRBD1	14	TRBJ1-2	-	CASSPDHGGGAYTF	TGTGCCAGCTCACCAGACCACGGAGGGGGCGCGTACACCTTC
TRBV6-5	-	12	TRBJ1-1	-	CASSRAVTEAFF	TGTGCCAGCTCGAGGGCCGTCACTGAAGCTTTCTTT
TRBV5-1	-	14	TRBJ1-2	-	CASSPSTGYYGYTF	TGCGCCAGCAGCCCTTCAACAGGGTACTATGGCTACACCTTC
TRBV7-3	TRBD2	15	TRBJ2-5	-	CASSSTGGARETQYF	TGTGCCAGCAGCTCGACCGGGGGGGCCCGGGAGACCCAGTACTTC
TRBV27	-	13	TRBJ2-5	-	CASSQTSGETQYF	TGTGCCAGCAGCCAGACTAGTGGGGAGACCCAGTACTTC
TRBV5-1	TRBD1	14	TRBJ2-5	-	CASSLMTGLETQYF	TGCGCCAGCAGCTTGATGACAGGGCTAGAGACCCAGTACTTC
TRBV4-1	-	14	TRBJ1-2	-	CASSQGPSNYGYTF	TGCGCCAGCAGTCAGGGCCCGTCTAACTATGGCTACACCTTC
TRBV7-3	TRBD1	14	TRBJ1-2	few	CASSQTGTGNGYTF	TGTGCCAGCAGCCAAACCGGGACAGGGAACGGCTACACCTTC
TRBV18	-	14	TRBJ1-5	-	CASSPETSNQPQHF	TGTGCCAGCTCACCAGAGACATCTAATCAGCCCCAGCATTTT
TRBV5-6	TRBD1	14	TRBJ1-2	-	CASRGQLANYGYTF	TGTGCCAGTAGGGGACAGCTAGCTAACTATGGCTACACCTTC
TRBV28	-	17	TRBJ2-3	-	CASSSGGWGSRGDTQYF	TGTGCCAGCAGCTCGGGCGGGTGGGGATCCCGGGGAGATACGCAGTATTTT
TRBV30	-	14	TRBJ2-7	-	CAWSVRLSGNEQYF	TGTGCCTGGAGTGTACGATTGTCAGGGAACGAGCAGTACTTC
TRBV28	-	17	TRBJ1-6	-	CASSLLVGRTYNSPLHF	TGTGCCAGCAGTTTATTAGTCGGCAGGACCTATAATTCACCCCTCCACTTT
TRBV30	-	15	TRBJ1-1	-	CAWTRGGKMNTEAFF	TGTGCCTGGACCCGGGGGGGAAAAATGAACACTGAAGCTTTCTTT
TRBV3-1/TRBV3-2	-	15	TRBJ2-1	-	CASSQLQGASNEQFF	TGTGCCAGCAGCCAATTGCAGGGCGCCAGCAATGAGCAGTTCTTC
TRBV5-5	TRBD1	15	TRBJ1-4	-	CASSNRQGIFEKLFF	TGTGCCAGCAGTAACCGACAGGGTATTTTTGAAAAACTGTTTTTT
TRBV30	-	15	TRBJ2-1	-	CAWSVPDRSYNEQFF	TGTGCCTGGAGTGTACCCGATAGAAGCTACAATGAGCAGTTCTTC
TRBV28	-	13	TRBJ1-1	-	CASSTGQNTEAFF	TGTGCCAGCAGCACAGGGCAGAACACTGAAGCTTTCTTT
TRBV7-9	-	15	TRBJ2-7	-	CASSLGAGRTYEQYF	TGTGCCAGCAGCTTGGGGGCAGGGCGGACCTACGAGCAGTACTTC
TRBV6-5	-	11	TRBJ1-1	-	CASSSRAEAFF	TGTGCCAGCAGTTCCCGGGCTGAAGCTTTCTTT
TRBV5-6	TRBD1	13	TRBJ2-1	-	CASSHTGGNEQFF	TGTGCCAGCAGTCATACAGGGGGCAATGAGCAGTTCTTC
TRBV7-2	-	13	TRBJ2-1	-	CASSLTRDNEQFF	TGTGCCAGCAGCTTAACGAGGGACAATGAGCAGTTCTTC
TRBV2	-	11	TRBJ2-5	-	CATARTGFQYF	TGTGCCACCGCACGCACAGGGTTCCAGTACTTC
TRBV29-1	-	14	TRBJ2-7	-	CSVPASTGKGEQYF	TGCAGCGTTCCCGCGAGCACAGGGAAGGGCGAGCAGTACTTC
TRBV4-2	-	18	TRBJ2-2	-	CASSQALLGRGNTGELFF	TGTGCCAGCAGCCAAGCCCTTTTGGGCAGGGGGAACACCGGGGAGCTGTTTTTT
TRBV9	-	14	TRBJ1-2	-	CASSAQIGDNGYTF	TGTGCCAGCAGCGCTCAAATAGGAGATAATGGCTACACCTTC